This T cell receptor (beta chain) was documented in a study of cytomegalovirus exposure and HLA in healthy donors. In the PCR, 60 Vbeta and 13 Jbeta primers were used. Measured with immunoSEQ multiplex PCR; TCRdb has only the in-frame clones, and not every one. The data show 130,000 to 150,000 clones, with 80% seen just once and just over 4.5% held by the top ten. A note on this clone: The antigen is not known.

CDR1 and CDR2 (germline): SGHDN, FVKESK. The CDR3 runs 14 residues. V lost 2 bases and J lost 1, with 6 bases in between. Regarding the study as a whole: Most CMV-associated TCR beta chains were later found to appear HLA-restricted. A missense variant in DCLRE1C was later tied to TCR beta V- and J-gene trimming. A few CMV-associated chains proved CMV antigen-specific in vitro.

Sequenced: PBMCs. The chain employs TRBV14 and TRBJ1-3; D is uncertain. The clonotype originates from a man aged 40-50 years in good health and CMV-seronegative. Here the CDR3 DNA reads TGTGCCAGCAGCCAAACTTTATCTGGAAACACCATATATTTT. Residues: CASSQTLSGNTIYF.